These 8 T cell receptor beta chains originate from one sample sequenced in a study of shared clonotypes between healthy human individuals. Measured with immunoSEQ multiplex PCR; TCRdb has only the in-frame clones, and not every one. Of about 2.3 million clones in the sample, roughly 92% were seen once. Sequenced input: naive CD4+ T cells from PBMCs. The subset here: CD45RA+ positively selected. Receptors were obtained from a man younger than 35 in good health. Some clones in this sample may be carry-over from other donors' samples.

The genes are TRBV7-8 and TRBJ2-1; 12 positions agree with TRBD2. The V and J ends lost 3 bases and 4 bases, in that order; junction bases with no gene match: 7. This CDR3 has 17 residues. Germline-derived CDR1 and CDR2 are SGHVS and FQNEAQ. CDR3 nucleotides: TGTGCCAGCAGCTTCGACGGACTAGCGGGACTATACAATGAGCAGTTCTTC. Translated, it gives CASSFDGLAGLYNEQFF.

This clone was detected once. The V gene is TRBV28, the J gene TRBJ1-5, with D possibly TRBD1 on 6 matching bases. Germline CDR1 and CDR2: MDHEN and SYDVKM. The CDR3 length is 14 residues. V lost 6 bases, J lost 9 bases, and 18 bases lay in between. The chain's CDR3 is CASSLSDSGRPQHF. The CDR3, as DNA: TGTGCCAGCAGCCTGTCGGACAGCGGGCGGCCCCAGCATTTT.

The chain carries TRBV7-8 and TRBJ2-2, with TRBD1 matching over 7 bases. V shed 1 base and J 1 base; nucleotides not matched to a gene: 0. Germline V CDR1 and CDR2: SGHVS, FQNEAQ. The CDR3 is 15 residues long. The CDR3 DNA is TGTGCCAGCAGCTTAGGACAGGGGAACACCGGGGAGCTGTTTTTT. This codes for CASSLGQGNTGELFF.

The J gene is TRBJ1-2, the V gene TRBV9; D gene uncertain. The CDR3 covers 14 residues. Between the trimmed V and J ends, which lost 5 bases and 4 bases, there was a span of 15 bases. Germline assignment: CDR1 SGDLS and CDR2 YYNGEE. CDR3 loop: CASSARGGGYGYTF. The CDR3 bases are TGTGCCAGCAGTGCCCGGGGAGGTGGCTATGGCTACACCTTC.

The chain is built from TRBV7-2 and TRBJ2-5; weak D call: TRBD1 (7 bases). The V gene lost 4 bases and the J gene lost 5 bases, with 17 bases spanning the gap. The length of the CDR3 is 15 residues. Looked up from germline, CDR1 is SGHTA and CDR2 is FQGNSA. Here the CDR3 reads CASSSRQGGWETQYF. CDR3 in DNA: TGTGCCAGCAGCTCGAGACAGGGAGGTTGGGAGACCCAGTACTTC.

On this clone itself: Other DNA sequences from this sample encode an identical CDR3 as well. The rearrangement joins TRBV30 to TRBJ1-5; a weak D match, TRBD1 (5 bases). Looked up from germline, CDR1 is GTSNPN and CDR2 is SVGIG (reference sequence). The CDR3 contains 13 residues. Trimming stripped 0 bases from V and 6 bases from J, with 9 bases between. CDR3 amino acids: CAWSVEGTQPQHF. CDR3 bases: TGTGCCTGGAGTGTAGAAGGGACTCAGCCCCAGCATTTT.

This clone was recorded only once. V and J are TRBV18 and TRBJ2-5; 9 bases line up with TRBD1. CDR1 KGHSH and CDR2 LQKENI come from the germline V gene. Trimming at V came to 0 bases and at J to 4 bases, leaving 0 bases not matched to a gene. The CDR3 is 14 residues long. CDR3: CASSPPDRGETQYF. CDR3 in DNA: TGTGCCAGCTCACCACCGGACAGGGGAGAGACCCAGTACTTC.

This chain connects TRBV5-1 to TRBJ2-7; perhaps D is TRBD1 or TRBD2 (6 bases each). The CDR3 covers 20 residues. Germline V gene sequence: CDR1 SGHRS, CDR2 YFSETQ. The V gene lost 3 bases and the J gene lost 2 bases, with 30 bases spanning the gap. The CDR3 DNA reads TGCGCCAGCAGCTCCCTTCCGTGGGGGGCGCAAGGGGCAAATACCTACGAGCAGTACTTC. It yields the protein CASSSLPWGAQGANTYEQYF.